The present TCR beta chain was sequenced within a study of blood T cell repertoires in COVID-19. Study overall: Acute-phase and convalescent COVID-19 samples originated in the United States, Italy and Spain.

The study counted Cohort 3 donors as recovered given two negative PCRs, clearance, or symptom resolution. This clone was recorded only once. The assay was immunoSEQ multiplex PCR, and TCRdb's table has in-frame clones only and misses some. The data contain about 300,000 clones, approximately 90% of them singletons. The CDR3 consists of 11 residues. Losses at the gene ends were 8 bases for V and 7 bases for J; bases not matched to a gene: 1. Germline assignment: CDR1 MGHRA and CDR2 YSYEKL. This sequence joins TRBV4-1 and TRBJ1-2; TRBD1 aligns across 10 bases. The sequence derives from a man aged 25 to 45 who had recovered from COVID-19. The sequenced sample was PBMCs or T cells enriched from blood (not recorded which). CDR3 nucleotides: TGCGCCAGCGGGACAGGGGCTGGCTACACCTTC. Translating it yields CASGTGAGYTF.